These T cell receptor beta chains were read from a single sample in a study of shared clonotypes between healthy human individuals. Produced via immunoSEQ multiplex PCR; TCRdb's table is partial and in-frame only. The data contain approximately 330,000 clones, about 70% of them seen just once; the ten biggest clones take up more than 9%. The sequenced material came from memory CD4+ T cells sorted from blood. The receptor set was obtained from a man younger than 45 in good health. Both conserved end residues are part of each CDR3. A D gene is named only where the DNA matches it firmly. Size is omitted from some rows. Given values are once, few, many or a class for expanded clones.

abundance: NA
j_gene: TRBJ1-5
d_gene: TRBD1
len: 15
v_gene: TRBV19
CDR3nt: TGTGCCAGCTTACCGACAGGGCTTAACAATCAGCCCCAGCATTTT
CDR3aa: CASLPTGLNNQPQHF

abundance: NA
j_gene: TRBJ2-3
d_gene: NA
len: 13
v_gene: TRBV9
CDR3nt: TGTGCCAGCAGCGTTGGAAACACAGATACGCAGTATTTT
CDR3aa: CASSVGNTDTQYF

abundance: NA
j_gene: TRBJ2-7
d_gene: TRBD2
len: 13
v_gene: TRBV19
CDR3nt: TGTGCCAGTTCGCGGGGGAACCCTTCCGAGCAGTACTTC
CDR3aa: CASSRGNPSEQYF

abundance: NA
j_gene: TRBJ1-5
d_gene: NA
len: 13
v_gene: TRBV6-1
CDR3nt: TGTGCCAGCAGTGAATCATTGTATCAGCCCCAGCATTTT
CDR3aa: CASSESLYQPQHF

abundance: NA
j_gene: TRBJ2-7
d_gene: NA
len: 15
v_gene: TRBV6-8
CDR3nt: TGTGCCAGCAGTTACCACGGACCCATATCCTACGAGCAGTACTTC
CDR3aa: CASSYHGPISYEQYF

abundance: NA
j_gene: TRBJ2-1
d_gene: NA
len: 13
v_gene: TRBV7-6
CDR3nt: TGTGCCAGCAGCTTATTATGGGGCAATGAGCAGTTCTTC
CDR3aa: CASSLLWGNEQFF

abundance: NA
j_gene: TRBJ2-7
d_gene: NA
len: 14
v_gene: TRBV7-8
CDR3nt: TGTGCCAGCAGCTCCACCCCCGGCGGCTACGAGCAGTACTTC
CDR3aa: CASSSTPGGYEQYF

abundance: once
j_gene: TRBJ1-5
d_gene: TRBD1
len: 19
v_gene: TRBV19
CDR3nt: TGTGCCAGTAGTTCCCTGGCGGGACAGAGAATTAATAGCAATCAGCCCCAGCATTTT
CDR3aa: CASSSLAGQRINSNQPQHF

abundance: few
j_gene: TRBJ2-7
d_gene: TRBD1
len: 16
v_gene: TRBV7-2
CDR3nt: TGTGCCAGCAGCTGGGGGGACAGGGGAAGGTCCTACGAGCAGTACTTC
CDR3aa: CASSWGDRGRSYEQYF

abundance: many
j_gene: TRBJ2-1
d_gene: NA
len: 16
v_gene: TRBV10-3
CDR3nt: TGTGCCATCAGTGATATCGCGGGATCGGGCTACAATGAGCAGTTCTTC
CDR3aa: CAISDIAGSGYNEQFF

abundance: NA
j_gene: TRBJ2-2
d_gene: NA
len: 14
v_gene: TRBV7-7
CDR3nt: TGTGCCAGCAGCTTAGCGAGGAGCACCGGGGAGCTGTTTTTT
CDR3aa: CASSLARSTGELFF

abundance: NA
j_gene: TRBJ1-5
d_gene: TRBD1
len: 16
v_gene: TRBV7-8
CDR3nt: TGTGCCAGCAGCTTAGCGCTCAGGGGGAGCAATCAGCCCCAGCATTTT
CDR3aa: CASSLALRGSNQPQHF

abundance: NA
j_gene: TRBJ2-2
d_gene: TRBD1
len: 15
v_gene: TRBV9
CDR3nt: TGTGCCAGCAGCCAGGACAGGGGGCGATCCGGGGAGCTGTTTTTT
CDR3aa: CASSQDRGRSGELFF

abundance: NA
j_gene: TRBJ2-7
d_gene: NA
len: 15
v_gene: TRBV7-9
CDR3nt: TGTGCCAGCAGCCCGGCGGCCAAAAACTCCTACGAGCAGTACTTC
CDR3aa: CASSPAAKNSYEQYF

abundance: many
j_gene: TRBJ2-3
d_gene: TRBD2
len: 17
v_gene: TRBV11-1
CDR3nt: TGTGCCAGCAGCCCCCGGACTAGCGGGACCGACACAGATACGCAGTATTTT
CDR3aa: CASSPRTSGTDTDTQYF

abundance: NA
j_gene: TRBJ2-2
d_gene: TRBD1
len: 15
v_gene: TRBV2
CDR3nt: TGTGCCAGCAGACAGGACAGGGGGTACACCGGGGAGCTGTTTTTT
CDR3aa: CASRQDRGYTGELFF

abundance: few
j_gene: TRBJ1-1
d_gene: NA
len: 14
v_gene: TRBV19
CDR3nt: TGTGCCAGTACAGGGCGCGTCACGAACACTGAAGCTTTCTTT
CDR3aa: CASTGRVTNTEAFF

abundance: NA
j_gene: TRBJ2-5
d_gene: NA
len: 13
v_gene: TRBV5-1
CDR3nt: TGCGCCAGCAGCTTTGTAGGGGAAGATACCCAGTACTTC
CDR3aa: CASSFVGEDTQYF

abundance: NA
j_gene: TRBJ2-7
d_gene: TRBD2
len: 15
v_gene: TRBV18
CDR3nt: TGTGCCAGCTCACTTACGCGGGGGACTCAATACGAGCAGTACTTC
CDR3aa: CASSLTRGTQYEQYF

abundance: NA
j_gene: TRBJ2-3
d_gene: NA
len: 15
v_gene: TRBV19
CDR3nt: TGTGCCAGTAGTATAATGGGCGGAGACACAGATACGCAGTATTTT
CDR3aa: CASSIMGGDTDTQYF

abundance: NA
j_gene: TRBJ2-1
d_gene: TRBD2
len: 15
v_gene: TRBV5-4
CDR3nt: TGTGCCAGCAGATCCGGGACTAGCGGGAGCCTCGAGCAGTTCTTC
CDR3aa: CASRSGTSGSLEQFF

abundance: NA
j_gene: TRBJ2-7
d_gene: TRBD1
len: 13
v_gene: TRBV11-3
CDR3nt: TGTGCCAGCAGCACGGGACAGGGTTACGAGCAGTACTTC
CDR3aa: CASSTGQGYEQYF

abundance: NA
j_gene: TRBJ2-1
d_gene: NA
len: 15
v_gene: TRBV11-2
CDR3nt: TGTGCCAGCAGCTTAGAGGGAGTGGAACACAATGAGCAGTTCTTC
CDR3aa: CASSLEGVEHNEQFF

abundance: many
j_gene: TRBJ1-5
d_gene: NA
len: 15
v_gene: TRBV2
CDR3nt: TGTGCCAGCAAAGAAGCATGGCTGAGCAATCAGCCCCAGCATTTT
CDR3aa: CASKEAWLSNQPQHF

abundance: once
j_gene: TRBJ2-2
d_gene: TRBD2
len: 13
v_gene: TRBV27
CDR3nt: TGTGCCAGCCAGCGGGAGTGGGGCGGGGAGCTGTTTTTT
CDR3aa: CASQREWGGELFF

abundance: NA
j_gene: TRBJ2-7
d_gene: NA
len: 12
v_gene: TRBV30
CDR3nt: TGTGCCTGGAGTGTAGCGGATTACGAGCAGTACTTC
CDR3aa: CAWSVADYEQYF

abundance: NA
j_gene: TRBJ1-1
d_gene: TRBD1
len: 14
v_gene: TRBV6-1
CDR3nt: TGTGCCAGCAGCCGCCGGACAGGGGACGCTGAAGCTTTCTTT
CDR3aa: CASSRRTGDAEAFF

abundance: NA
j_gene: TRBJ2-7
d_gene: TRBD2
len: 15
v_gene: TRBV5-1
CDR3nt: TGCGCCAGCAGCTTGGACGGGCTAGCGGGAGCCACCCTGGACTTC
CDR3aa: CASSLDGLAGATLDF

abundance: NA
j_gene: TRBJ1-2
d_gene: NA
len: 14
v_gene: TRBV30
CDR3nt: TGTGCCTGGAGTGTACGGTACGGTCGATATGGCTACACCTTC
CDR3aa: CAWSVRYGRYGYTF

abundance: NA
j_gene: TRBJ1-2
d_gene: NA
len: 14
v_gene: TRBV7-9
CDR3nt: TGTGCCAGCAGCCCACCCCGTGGGCGGACCGGCTACACCTTC
CDR3aa: CASSPPRGRTGYTF

abundance: once
j_gene: TRBJ1-2
d_gene: TRBD1
len: 15
v_gene: TRBV5-1
CDR3nt: TGCGCCAGCAGCACTTGGACAGGGCAGGGTTACGGCTACACCTTC
CDR3aa: CASSTWTGQGYGYTF